The 22 T cell receptor beta chains given below trace back to one sample, sequenced in a study of blood T cells in healthy people across ages. It was with a sample-barcoded 5' primer and a J-beta primer mix that a second PCR of about 7 to 12 cycles was run. Each CDR3 protein gets one entry after TCRdb re-called the 5' RACE reads with MiXCR. The sample gives about 1.7 million distinct CDR3 sequences, about 28% of which show up once; over 7% is in the top ten. The sample comprised blood. The receptors here all came from a woman in her 30s in good health.

The chain employs TRBV7-2 and TRBJ2-1; D is uncertain. The CDR3 has 15 residues. Germline lookup yields CDR1 SGHTA and CDR2 FQGNSA. Trimming cost V 5 bases and J 0 bases, with 11 bases left between them. The CDR3: CASSATETSYNEQFF. The CDR3 DNA sequence: TGTGCCAGCAGCGCAACAGAGACCTCCTACAATGAGCAGTTCTTC.

V is TRBV29-1 and J is TRBJ1-4; D remains unclear. Per the germline V gene, CDR1 is SQVTM and CDR2 is ANQGSEA. The CDR3 runs to 12 residues. Trimming took off 4 bases at V and 3 bases at J, with 6 bases between the two ends. CDR3 residues: CSVGIANEKLFF. The CDR3 coding sequence is TGCAGCGTTGGTATTGCTAATGAAAAACTGTTTTTT.

The gene calls are TRBV7-2 and TRBJ2-7; 9 bases match TRBD2. Trimming took 5 bases from V and 7 from J; bases not matched to a gene: 9. CDR1 and CDR2 from the germline V gene are SGHTA and FQGNSA. This CDR3 has 14 amino acids. The CDR3 DNA follows: TGTGCCAGCAGCAGTCGGACTAGCGCCGGAGAGCAGTACTTC. It encodes CASSSRTSAGEQYF.

This chain uses TRBV20-1 with TRBJ2-5, with TRBD2 matching over 13 bases. Looked up from germline, CDR1 is DFQATT and CDR2 is SNEGSKA (reference sequence). Unmatched junction bases numbered 16, after V lost 1 base and J lost 11 bases. CDR3 length: 17 amino acids. CDR3 residues: CSARGWTSGSSSNEQYF. In DNA form, the CDR3 reads TGCAGTGCTAGAGGGTGGACTAGCGGGAGTTCGTCCAATGAGCAGTACTTC.

The gene calls are TRBV11-2 and TRBJ1-1, with TRBD1 matching 8 bases. With V trimmed by 3 bases and J by 14 bases, 8 bases remained unmatched. The CDR3 covers 12 residues. Looked up from germline, CDR1 is SGHAT and CDR2 is FQNNGV. CDR3 sequence: CASSFPGQGSFF. The CDR3 DNA sequence: TGTGCCAGCAGCTTCCCCGGACAGGGATCCTTCTTT. The full variable domain, its missing parts supplied by reference TRBV11-2 and TRBJ1-1, is EAGVAQSPRYKIIEKRQSVAFWCNPISGHATLYWYQQILGQGPKLLIQFQNNGVVDDSQLPKDRFSAERLKGVDSTLKIQPAKLEDSAVYLCASSFPGQGSFFGQGTRLTVV.

In the case of this clonotype: A clone one base away is much larger, so this may be a read error. The chain has TRBV25-1 and TRBJ2-1, with 8 bases fitting TRBD1. CDR3 length equals 17 residues. The germline V gene has CDR1 MGHDK and CDR2 SYGVNS. The CDR3 protein is CASSELSPTGAYSEQFF. The CDR3 DNA reads as TGTGCCAGCAGTGAATTAAGTCCGACAGGGGCCTACAGTGAGCAGTTCTTC.

The rearrangement uses TRBV5-1 and TRBJ2-7; no reliable D call. V was trimmed by 5 bases and J by 3 bases, leaving 12 bases between them. Germline V lookup: CDR1 SGHRS, CDR2 YFSETQ. The CDR3 is 13 residues long. This chain's CDR3 is CASRQSDRYEQYF. In nucleotides, the CDR3 is TGCGCCAGCAGACAATCGGACCGCTACGAGCAGTACTTC.

The gene calls are TRBV9 and TRBJ2-3; the match to TRBD2 covers 7 bases. The germline gives CDR1 SGDLS, CDR2 YYNGEE. The CDR3 has 14 amino acids. V lost 0 bases to trimming and J lost 4 bases; unmatched junction nucleotides: 2. As DNA, the CDR3 is TGTGCCAGCAGCGTAGCAGGGAGGGCAGATACGCAGTATTTT. Protein sequence: CASSVAGRADTQYF. Using reference TRBV9 and TRBJ2-3 for the parts outside the CDR3, the full variable domain is DSGVTQTPKHLITATGQRVTLRCSPRSGDLSVYWYQQSLDQGLQFLIQYYNGEERAKGNILERFSAQQFPDLHSELNLSSLELGDSALYFCASSVAGRADTQYFGPGTRLTVL.

This chain connects TRBV27 to TRBJ2-7; TRBD1 is a possible D gene (5 bases). CDR1 and CDR2 (germline): MNHEY, SMNVEV (reference sequence). V gave up 6 bases and J gave up 6 bases, with 18 bases separating them. The CDR3 length is 14 residues. In DNA form, the CDR3 reads TGTGCCAGCAGAGCTGGGGCGACTGTGGGCGAGCAGTACTTC. Translated: CASRAGATVGEQYF.

The rearrangement links TRBV25-1 to TRBJ1-6; D ambiguous. V gave up 2 bases and J gave up 13 bases, with 12 bases separating them. In germline, CDR1 is MGHDK, CDR2 SYGVNS. The CDR3 totals 13 residues. The CDR3 here is CASSESDGLPLHF. In DNA form, the CDR3 reads TGTGCCAGCAGTGAAAGCGACGGTTTGCCCCTCCACTTT.

This clonotype was seen more than once but under ten times. The genes are TRBV20-1 and TRBJ2-1, with D uncertain. Germline V gives CDR1 DFQATT, CDR2 SNEGSKA (reference sequence). This CDR3 has 16 amino acids. Trimming stripped 0 bases from V and 0 bases from J, with 12 bases between. The CDR3 coding sequence is TGCAGTGCTAGAGATCACGCGGTGAGCTCCTACAATGAGCAGTTCTTC. It yields the protein CSARDHAVSSYNEQFF.

A note on this clonotype: This may be a read error: a much more frequent sequence differs by one nucleotide. V is TRBV7-9 and J is TRBJ2-5, with unresolved D. Germline-derived CDR1 and CDR2 are SEHNR and FQNEAQ (reference sequence). CDR3 size: 11 residues. The DNA of the CDR3 is TGTACCAGCAGCTTGACCCTGGAGAAGTACTTC. As protein: CTSSLTLEKYF.

This clonotype was counted only a few times. The chain combines TRBV18 with TRBJ2-7, with 11 bases matching TRBD1. Germline V gives CDR1 KGHSH, CDR2 LQKENI. V shed 0 bases and J 3 bases; nucleotides not matched to a gene: 7. The CDR3 loop spans 17 amino acids. This CDR3 reads CASSPPGTGTGGYEQYF. The CDR3 nucleotides are TGTGCCAGCTCACCACCGGGGACCGGGACAGGGGGCTACGAGCAGTACTTC.

There are a few counts of this clonotype. The rearrangement joins TRBV20-1 to TRBJ2-2, with D unresolved. The CDR3 has 15 residues. V gave up 2 bases and J gave up 3 bases, with 13 bases separating them. Germline-derived CDR1 and CDR2 are DFQATT and SNEGSKA (reference sequence). The CDR3 nucleotides read TGCAGTGCTAGACCTTTCGCTCTTCACACCGGGGAGCTGTTTTTT. Translating gives CSARPFALHTGELFF.

Points on this clonotype: The CDR3 ends on some other residue instead of the conserved phenylalanine or tryptophan, so this is likely a read error. This chain uses TRBV5-1 with TRBJ2-7; the match to TRBD2 covers 9 bases. Germline V gene data show CDR1 as SGHRS and CDR2 as YFSETQ. After removal of 0 bases from V and 3 bases from J, the junction contained 1 base not matched to a gene. The CDR3 runs to 14 residues. CDR3 amino acids: CASSLGSGGYEQYY. DNA for the CDR3: TGCGCCAGCAGCTTGGGTAGCGGGGGCTACGAGCAGTACTAC.

A remark on this clonotype: A much larger clone is a single base away; this may be a read error. The chain recombines TRBV20-1 with TRBJ2-7, with D hard to call. Germline V gives CDR1 DFQATT, CDR2 SNEGSKA (reference sequence). Deletions cut 3 bases from V and 5 bases from J, with 11 bases between. The CDR3 has 12 residues. DNA for the CDR3: TGCAGTGCTAGGTTAGGGCCGGACGAGCAGTACTTC. It translates to CSARLGPDEQYF.

V usage is TRBV30 and J usage is TRBJ1-2; possible D gene TRBD1, 5 bases. CDR1 GTSNPN and CDR2 SVGIG come from the germline V gene (reference sequence). Trimming pared 7 bases from V and 13 bases from J, leaving 19 bases between. The CDR3 has 11 residues. CDR3 sequence: CASVRTLACTF. In DNA form, the CDR3 reads TGTGCCTCTGTTCGGACACTCGCCTGCACCTTC.

CDR3 region: CSARGVDDSYNSPLHF. DNA for the CDR3: TGCAGTGCTAGAGGTGTGGATGACTCCTATAATTCACCCCTCCACTTT. This chain links TRBV20-1 with TRBJ1-6; D not certain. V was cut by 1 base and J by 0 bases, with 10 bases left in between. Per the germline V gene, CDR1 is DFQATT and CDR2 is SNEGSKA (reference sequence). This CDR3 has 16 residues.

This clonotype was seen a handful of times. V and J are TRBV11-2 and TRBJ2-7; 8 nucleotides align to TRBD1. This CDR3 is 15 amino acids long. The germline CDR1 and CDR2 sequences are SGHAT and FQNNGV. The V and J ends lost 6 bases and 3 bases, in that order; junction bases with no gene match: 10. The CDR3 DNA reads TGTGCCAGCAGGGACCGGGACAGGCTAAACTACGAGCAGTACTTC. Encoded protein: CASRDRDRLNYEQYF.

This sequence joins TRBV3-1 and TRBJ1-2; D is unclear. The CDR3 runs 14 residues. The V end was cut by 0 bases, the J end by 4 bases, with 9 bases between. CDR1 and CDR2 (germline): LGHDT, YNNKEL (reference sequence). The CDR3, as DNA: TGTGCCAGCAGCCAAGATCGGAACAGCTATGGCTACACCTTC. It is translated as CASSQDRNSYGYTF.

This clonotype showed up just a few times. The CDR3 reads CASSYSLRGSTDTQYF. The CDR3 DNA reads as TGTGCCAGCAGTTACTCGCTGCGGGGTAGCACAGATACGCAGTATTTT. The V call is TRBV6-5, the J call TRBJ2-3, with D perhaps matching TRBD2 (6 bases). Looked up from germline, CDR1 is MNHEY and CDR2 is SVGAGI. This CDR3 comprises 16 residues. V was clipped by 0 bases and J by 0 bases, with 10 bases between them.

This clonotype was seen a handful of times. J is TRBJ1-5 and V is TRBV15; 8 nucleotides align to TRBD1. The CDR3 length is 18 residues. V shed 6 bases and J 0 bases; nucleotides not matched to a gene: 13. In germline, CDR1 is LNHNV, CDR2 YYDKDF (reference sequence). CDR3 in amino acids: CATRGEGQAHYSNQPQHF. CDR3 sequence (DNA): TGTGCCACCAGAGGAGAGGGACAGGCCCATTATAGCAATCAGCCCCAGCATTTT.